Below, 29 T cell receptor beta chains from the same sample are listed, as sequenced in a study of T cells in Graves' hyperthyroidism and ophthalmopathy. It was RNA transcripts that yielded the amplified TCR beta CDR3 regions. With the HTBI primer set, the TCR CDR3 went through a first round of RT-PCR. TCRdb reprocessed the multiplex PCR reads with MiXCR, giving one entry per CDR3 protein. The profile covers tens of thousands of distinct CDR3 sequences, with approximately 50% appearing a single time and about 34% taken by the ten largest. The sample comprised peripheral blood or thyroid tissue (not recorded which). All receptors derive from a man aged 18-30 years with Graves' hyperthyroidism.

Concerning this clonotype: One end of the junction varies from germline; a read error may be responsible. The genes are TRBV7-2 and TRBJ1-5; TRBD1 matches 10 bases. This CDR3 has 18 amino acids. Germline CDR1 reads SGHTA; CDR2 reads FQGNSA. The CDR3 DNA reads TGTGCCAGAAGCTTAGGGAGGACAGGGGGGCATAGCAATCAGCCCCATCATTTT. As protein: CARSLGRTGGHSNQPHHF.

This clonotype occurred once. The conserved final phenylalanine or tryptophan is absent from the CDR3, which likely points to a read error. The chain uses TRBV6-5 and TRBJ2-7; possible D gene TRBD2, 5 bases. The CDR3 extends over 15 amino acids. Germline V gives CDR1 MNHEY, CDR2 SVGAGI. Trimming shortened V by 6 bases and J by 3 bases, and 18 bases separated the two germline ends. CDR3 in amino acids: CASRTTGNGRYEQYS. The CDR3 coding sequence is TGTGCCAGCAGAACCACCGGGAACGGGCGCTACGAGCAGTACTCC.

With regard to this clonotype: At one boundary the junction diverges from the germline segment, which might be a read error. The chain uses TRBV12-3 or TRBV12-4 and TRBJ1-2; TRBD1 matches at 7 bases. The CDR3 runs to 10 residues. The CDR3, as DNA: TGTGCCAGCAGTCTTGGGCGGGACAGCTTC. This gives the protein CASSLGRDSF.

In its sample, this clonotype was seen many times. The chain carries TRBV12-3 or TRBV12-4 and TRBJ2-7; D is possibly TRBD1 (5 bases). This CDR3 has 13 residues. V shed 5 bases and J shed 4 bases, with 12 bases lying between them. The CDR3 spells CASSPPTGYEQYF. Here the CDR3 DNA reads TGTGCCAGCAGTCCCCCCACAGGTTACGAGCAGTACTTC.

The chain has TRBV24-1 and TRBJ2-6, with D unresolved. There are 16 residues in the CDR3. Germline assignment: CDR1 KGHDR and CDR2 SFDVKD. Trimming removed 5 bases from V and 0 bases from J, with 10 bases in between. CDR3 nucleotide sequence: TGTGCCACCAGTGCCGCGGCCAGCTCTGGGGCCAACGTCCTGACTTTC. Protein sequence: CATSAAASSGANVLTF.

This clonotype was seen at least ten times. The rearrangement links TRBV14 to TRBJ2-7; 7 bases agree with TRBD1. CDR1 and CDR2 from the germline V gene are SGHDN and FVKESK. The CDR3 has 14 amino acids. V lost 4 bases and J lost 2; bases outside the gene matches: 5. The CDR3 bases are TGTGCCAGCAGCCGTAGACAGGGACCCTACGAGCAGTACTTC. Residues: CASSRRQGPYEQYF.

The chain is built from TRBV20-1 and TRBJ2-5; D perhaps matches TRBD2 (6 bases). The CDR3 is 15 residues long. Trimming cost V 6 bases and J 2 bases, with 19 bases left between them. CDR1 and CDR2 from the germline V gene are DFQATT and SNEGSKA (reference sequence). The CDR3 coding sequence is TGCAGTGCCTTCGGTGGCGGGGCCGTACAAGAGACCCAGTACTTC. It specifies CSAFGGGAVQETQYF.

Notes on this clonotype: Given the absence of the conserved phenylalanine or tryptophan at the CDR3 end, a read error is likely. The DNA is omitted, as the CDR3 cannot be located on it reliably, and the CDR3 follows TCRdb's listing. This chain connects TRBV20-1 to TRBJ1-3. With termini counted, the CDR3 has 13 amino acids. Germline V gene sequence: CDR1 DFQATT, CDR2 SNEGSKA (reference sequence). This chain's CDR3 is CSASGGAGNTTYL.

This clonotype has a count of ten or more. The chain carries TRBV6-2 or TRBV6-3 and TRBJ1-4; D not resolved. Trimming removed 5 bases from V and 4 bases from J, with 14 bases in between. The CDR3 covers 15 residues. The V gene's germline CDR1 is MNHEY and CDR2 SVGEGT. The CDR3: CASSRSGPVNEKLFF. The DNA for the CDR3 is TGTGCCAGCAGTAGAAGCGGACCGGTTAATGAAAAACTGTTTTTT.

The chain has TRBV5-1 and TRBJ2-2; D gene unclear. V lost 1 base and J 1 base, leaving 5 bases between the germline ends. The CDR3 runs 14 residues. Germline assignment: CDR1 SGHRS and CDR2 YFSETQ. The CDR3 here is CASSLLQNTGELFF. CDR3 sequence (DNA): TGCGCCAGCAGCTTGTTGCAGAACACCGGGGAGCTGTTTTTT.

This clonotype was detected many times. The V gene is TRBV5-1, the J gene TRBJ1-4; tentative D call: TRBD1 (5 bases). Per the germline V gene, CDR1 is SGHRS and CDR2 is YFSETQ. The V and J ends lost 5 bases and 7 bases respectively, with 12 bases between them. CDR3 size: 13 residues. The CDR3 nucleotides read TGCGCCAGCAGTCTTCAGGGACCTGAAAAACTGTTTTTT. Translating it yields CASSLQGPEKLFF.

This sequence joins TRBV5-5 and TRBJ1-4; the D is unclear. The V end was cut by 0 bases, the J end by 5 bases, with 17 bases between. CDR3 size: 17 residues. Germline CDR1 and CDR2: SGHKS and YYEKEE (reference sequence). The CDR3 nucleotides read TGTGCCAGCAGCTTGGCCGTGGGGAACTCTGGAAATGAAAAACTGTTTTTT. Translating it yields CASSLAVGNSGNEKLFF.

This clonotype was seen many times. J is TRBJ2-3 and V is TRBV29-1; the D is unclear. Germline CDR1 is SQVTM and CDR2 is ANQGSEA. Trimming stripped 7 bases from V and 6 bases from J, with 11 bases between. The CDR3 is 11 residues long. The DNA of the CDR3 is TGCAGCGCCAACATATATGATACGCAGTATTTT. Protein: CSANIYDTQYF.

This clonotype appeared many times. This chain links TRBV6-2 or TRBV6-3 with TRBJ2-7; 8 nucleotides agree with TRBD1. CDR1 is MNHEY and CDR2 is SVGEGT in the germline V gene. CDR3 size: 14 residues. Losses at the gene ends were 6 bases for V and 5 bases for J; bases not matched to a gene: 9. In DNA, the CDR3 is TGTGCCAGCAGGGACAGGGTGGTGTGGCACGAGCAGTACTTC. Its protein product is CASRDRVVWHEQYF.

This clonotype has just one count. V is TRBV28 and J is TRBJ2-2, with TRBD2 identical over 9 bases. V trimming: 11 bases; J trimming: 6 bases; junction bases outside the gene matches: 19. Germline loops: CDR1 MDHEN, CDR2 SYDVKM. The CDR3 totals 17 residues. The CDR3, as DNA: TGTGCCGGCTCCATATACGGGGTAGCGGGGGCCGCCGGGGAGCTGTTTTTT. Amino acid sequence: CAGSIYGVAGAAGELFF. The full variable domain, completed using reference TRBV28 and TRBJ2-2, is DVKVTQSSRYLVKRTGEKVFLECVQDMDHENMFWYRQDPGLGLRLIYFSYDVKMKEKGDIPEGYSVSREKKERFSLILESASTNQTSMYLCAGSIYGVAGAAGELFFGEGSRLTVL.

This rearrangement joins TRBV7-9 to TRBJ1-6; the match to TRBD1 covers 11 bases. The CDR3 runs to 17 residues. V was clipped by 5 bases and J by 7 bases; unmatched bases: 10. CDR1 is SEHNR, CDR2 FQNEAQ, per germline (reference sequence). The CDR3 DNA is TGTGCCAGCAGCCGGACAGGGGGCCCATTATCGAATTCACCCCTCCACTTT. Protein: CASSRTGGPLSNSPLHF.

At least ten counts were recorded for this clonotype. V gene TRBV7-2 combines with J gene TRBJ2-7; D is uncertain. V lost 4 bases and J lost 3, with 13 bases in between. Germline V gene sequence: CDR1 SGHTA, CDR2 FQGNSA. The CDR3 extends over 14 amino acids. The chain's CDR3 is CASSSPAESYEQYF. DNA for the CDR3: TGTGCCAGCAGCTCCCCCGCCGAGAGCTACGAGCAGTACTTC.

Points on this clonotype: One end of the junction is discordant with germline, which a read error may explain. The V and J genes are TRBV7-8 and TRBJ2-5; perhaps TRBD2 as D (6 bases). CDR3 length: 16 residues. Germline V gene data show CDR1 as SGHVS and CDR2 as FQNEAQ. CDR3 region: CASSLSGPSERETQYF. The DNA for the CDR3 is TGCGCCAGCAGCCTCTCGGGGCCTAGCGAAAGGGAGACCCAGTACTTC.

This clonotype was observed many times. The V gene is TRBV29-1, the J gene TRBJ2-3; perhaps TRBD1 as D (5 bases). Germline assignment: CDR1 SQVTM and CDR2 ANQGSEA. The length of the CDR3 is 15 residues. V shed 4 bases and J shed 0 bases, with 14 bases lying between them. The CDR3 nucleotides read TGCAGCGTTGGAGGCTTGACAGCCAGCACAGATACGCAGTATTTT. Its protein product is CSVGGLTASTDTQYF.

The V gene is TRBV2, the J gene TRBJ1-1; perhaps TRBD1 as D (6 bases). V lost 6 bases, J lost 1 base, and 15 bases lay in between. CDR1 and CDR2 from the germline V gene are SNHLY and FYNNEI. The CDR3 length is 15 residues. The CDR3: CASSVNRARNTEAFF. CDR3 sequence (DNA): TGTGCCAGCAGCGTTAACAGGGCCAGGAACACTGAAGCTTTCTTT.

In its sample, this clonotype was seen many times. The gene calls are TRBV5-6 and TRBJ2-7; TRBD1 matches at 11 bases. The V and J ends lost 4 bases and 6 bases, in that order; junction bases with no gene match: 9. Germline CDR1 and CDR2: SGHDT and YYEEEE. The CDR3 is made up of 15 amino acids. CDR3: CASSPAGTGGLEQYF. For the CDR3, the DNA is TGTGCCAGCAGCCCGGCGGGGACAGGGGGTCTCGAGCAGTACTTC. Drawing the rest from reference TRBV5-6 and TRBJ2-7, the complete variable domain is DAGVTQSPTHLIKTRGQQVTLRCSPKSGHDTVSWYQQALGQGPQFIFQYYEEEERQRGNFPDRFSGHQFPNYSSELNVNALLLGDSALYLCASSPAGTGGLEQYFGPGTRLTVT.

This chain links TRBV2 with TRBJ1-2, with 7 bases aligning to TRBD1. Germline lookup yields CDR1 SNHLY and CDR2 FYNNEI. This CDR3 region has 19 residues. V gave up 5 bases and J gave up 0 bases; unmatched junction bases: 18. The CDR3 sequence is CASSSLGLAAGTANYGYTF. CDR3 nucleotide sequence: TGTGCCAGCAGTTCACTAGGACTAGCGGCCGGGACAGCTAACTATGGCTACACCTTC. The whole variable domain, remainder taken from reference TRBV2 and TRBJ1-2, is EPEVTQTPSHQVTQMGQEVILRCVPISNHLYFYWYRQILGQKVEFLVSFYNNEISEKSEIFDDQFSVERPDGSNFTLKIRSTKLEDSAMYFCASSSLGLAAGTANYGYTFGSGTRLTVV.

This clonotype has at least ten counts. This chain connects TRBV7-2 to TRBJ2-6; maybe TRBD1 (6 bases). CDR1 and CDR2 (germline): SGHTA, FQGNSA. CDR3 length: 16 residues. Trimming shortened V by 2 bases and J by 2 bases, and 10 bases separated the two germline ends. The CDR3 DNA is TGTGCCAGCAGCTTACACAAGGGGGCTGGGGCCAACGTCCTGACTTTC. Amino acids: CASSLHKGAGANVLTF.

On this clonotype: At one of its ends the junction is not consistent with the germline gene, which may arise from a read error. V is TRBV2 and J is TRBJ2-6; D not certain. The CDR3 contains 13 residues. Germline values: CDR1 SNHLY, CDR2 FYNNEI. The CDR3 sequence is CASSEHGVETEAF. The CDR3 coding sequence is TGTGCCAGCAGTGAACATGGGGTAGAAACTGAAGCTTTC.

About this clonotype itself: One junction end disagrees with the germline gene, perhaps due to a read error. This chain links TRBV7-2 with TRBJ2-2, with 9 bases lining up with TRBD2. From germline, CDR1 is SGHTA and CDR2 FQGNSA. The CDR3 spans 15 residues. In nucleotides, the CDR3 is TGTGCCAGCAGCGTAGGGCTAGCGGGGACCGGGGAGCTGTTCTTT. This codes for CASSVGLAGTGELFF.

This clonotype was seen once. V usage is TRBV7-6 and J usage is TRBJ2-2, with no clear D. CDR1 is SGHVS and CDR2 is FNYEAQ in the germline V gene. This CDR3 has 15 amino acids. Trimming pared 2 bases from V and 1 base from J, leaving 8 bases between. CDR3 in DNA: TGTGCCAGCAGCTTAATCGACTGGAACACCGGGGAGCTGTTTTTT. This sequence encodes CASSLIDWNTGELFF.

This clonotype was found once. Sequence at one end of the junction differs from germline and may be a read error. The chain recombines TRBV15 with TRBJ1-4; tentative D call: TRBD1 (5 bases). Germline-derived CDR1 and CDR2 are LNHNV and YYDKDF (reference sequence). The CDR3 spans 13 residues. The CDR3 sequence: CATRRQPTEKRFF. In DNA form, the CDR3 reads TGTGCCACCAGACGACAGCCGACTGAAAAACGGTTTTTT.

This chain joins TRBV20-1 and TRBJ1-5; tentatively, D is TRBD1 (6 bases). This CDR3 spans 13 amino acids. Trimming pared 5 bases from V and 5 bases from J, leaving 13 bases between. Germline V gene sequence: CDR1 DFQATT, CDR2 SNEGSKA (reference sequence). DNA for the CDR3: TGCAGTGCTCGAGGGGGGAACGATCAGCCCCAGCATTTT. Its translation: CSARGGNDQPQHF.

Many counts were recorded for this clonotype. For the CDR3, the DNA is TGTGCCAGCAGAGGGGACGCTAGCAATCAGCCCCAGCATTTT. This sequence encodes CASRGDASNQPQHF. This chain uses TRBV6-5 with TRBJ1-5; D is perhaps TRBD1 (5 bases). V gave up 6 bases and J gave up 0 bases, with 9 bases separating them. CDR3 size: 14 residues. Germline loops: CDR1 MNHEY, CDR2 SVGAGI.